The entry that follows covers one T cell receptor (beta chain) sequence. Its specificity is unknown. The PCR used 60 Vbeta and 13 Jbeta primers. The method was immunoSEQ multiplex PCR; TCRdb's version includes in-frame clones alone and lacks a portion of them. The sample has fewer than 150,000 clones; 60% to 85% are singletons. The data belong to a study of cytomegalovirus exposure and HLA in healthy donors. The germline V gene has CDR1 MNHNS and CDR2 SASEGT. CDR3 length: 13 residues. Trimming stripped 8 bases from V and 0 bases from J, with 7 bases between. Study findings and constraints: TCR beta sequences numbering under 20,000 were associated with HLA alleles at 0.05 false discovery rate in a later analysis. The authors confirmed in vitro that three CMV-associated chains were specific for CMV antigens. According to the study, 150 to 200 TCR beta chains were cytomegalovirus-associated.

The specimen sequenced was PBMCs. This sequence originates from a man aged 18 to 35 in good health and CMV-seronegative. The gene calls are TRBV6-1 and TRBJ1-4; no reliable D call. In DNA, the CDR3 is TGTGCCAGCGTGGCCTCAACTAATGAAAAACTGTTTTTT. Protein sequence: CASVASTNEKLFF.